A single sample is the source of the 12 T cell receptor beta chains below, sequenced in a study of shared T cell receptors in the human thymus. The table came from immunoSEQ multiplex PCR; TCRdb's copy has only in-frame clones and leaves some out. The repertoire holds almost 550,000 clones, with around 78% as singletons. Separately, the same data were catalogued under a study of human thymus T cells.

Sequences were obtained from thymocytes. These receptors were collected from a boy younger than two with a congenital heart defect.

The V call is TRBV4-2, the J call TRBJ1-2, with a weak D call TRBD1 (5 bases). Trimming stripped 3 bases from V and 7 bases from J, with 12 bases between. The CDR3 loop spans 13 amino acids. Looked up from germline, CDR1 is LGHNA and CDR2 is YNFKEQ. CDR3 residues: CASSHDHQGGYTF. The DNA for the CDR3 is TGTGCCAGCAGCCATGATCACCAGGGTGGCTACACCTTC.

J is TRBJ2-7 and V is TRBV5-1, with D possibly TRBD2 on 6 matching bases. V dropped 0 bases and J dropped 4 bases, with 14 bases sitting between them. Germline lookup yields CDR1 SGHRS and CDR2 YFSETQ. CDR3 length: 15 amino acids. The CDR3 loop reads CASSLAIGTVYEQYF. The CDR3 nucleotides read TGCGCCAGCAGCTTGGCGATAGGGACTGTATACGAGCAGTACTTC.

This chain connects TRBV10-3 to TRBJ2-1; 9 bases match TRBD2. Germline V CDR1 and CDR2: ENHRY, SYGVKD. The CDR3 has 15 residues. After removal of 6 bases from V and 8 bases from J, the junction contained 11 bases not matched to a gene. The CDR3 here is CAISPGGSGSDEQFF. CDR3 coding DNA: TGTGCCATCAGCCCCGGGGGTAGCGGGAGCGATGAGCAGTTCTTC.

The genes are TRBV14 and TRBJ1-1; D call uncertain. Germline V gene sequence: CDR1 SGHDN, CDR2 FVKESK. The V end lost 0 bases, the J end lost 1 base, and 9 bases lay between the germline ends. The CDR3 contains 15 residues. The CDR3 nucleotides read TGTGCCAGCAGCCAAGATAGACGGGAGAACACTGAAGCTTTCTTT. It is translated as CASSQDRRENTEAFF.

This clone was picked up a small number of times. This chain links TRBV28 with TRBJ2-2; TRBD2 might be the D (5 bases). The CDR3 is 15 amino acids. V was cut by 3 bases and J by 1 base, with 9 bases left in between. Germline assignment: CDR1 MDHEN and CDR2 SYDVKM. In DNA, the CDR3 is TGTGCCAGCAGTTTTATACGGGAGAACACCGGGGAGCTGTTTTTT. It codes for CASSFIRENTGELFF.

This sequence joins TRBV5-1 and TRBJ2-1; D may be TRBD1 (6 bases). Trimming removed 1 base at V and 6 bases at J, with 17 bases between. The CDR3 length is 16 residues. The germline V gene has CDR1 SGHRS and CDR2 YFSETQ. CDR3 DNA: TGCGCCAGCAGCTTGTCCCCGGGCCAAGGGGGCAATGAGCAGTTCTTC. It translates to CASSLSPGQGGNEQFF.

The chain has TRBV4-1 and TRBJ2-3; the D gene is possibly TRBD2 (6 bases). The CDR3 consists of 14 residues. Germline V gene lookup returns CDR1 MGHRA and CDR2 YSYEKL. V was trimmed by 3 bases and J by 1 base, leaving 8 bases between them. This CDR3 is CASSQSGGTDTQYF. DNA of the CDR3: TGCGCCAGCAGCCAGTCGGGGGGCACAGATACGCAGTATTTT.

Here the CDR3 reads CASRPGQGYEQYF. The CDR3, as DNA: TGTGCCAGCAGACCGGGACAGGGTTACGAGCAGTACTTC. V and J are TRBV5-5 and TRBJ2-7; TRBD1 matches 9 bases. CDR1 and CDR2 (germline): SGHKS, YYEKEE (reference sequence). J lost 4 bases, V lost 5 bases, and 4 bases had no gene match. This CDR3 is built from 13 residues. Full variable domain (outside the CDR3, taken from reference TRBV5-5 and TRBJ2-7): DAGVTQSPTHLIKTRGQQVTLRCSPISGHKSVSWYQQVLGQGPQFIFQYYEKEERGRGNFPDRFSARQFPNYSSELNVNALLLGDSALYLCASRPGQGYEQYFGPGTRLTVT.

The chain uses TRBV5-1 and TRBJ2-7; no clear D. Deletions cut 3 bases from V and 3 bases from J, with 4 bases between. The length of the CDR3 is 11 residues. CDR1 SGHRS and CDR2 YFSETQ come from the germline V gene. This chain's CDR3 is CASSSLYEQYF. The CDR3 nucleotides are TGCGCCAGCAGCTCCCTCTACGAGCAGTACTTC.

The chain joins TRBV2 to TRBJ2-7; possibly TRBD2 for D (5 bases). V lost 7 bases and J lost 6, with 22 bases in between. The germline V gene encodes CDR1 SNHLY and CDR2 FYNNEI. The CDR3 extends over 15 amino acids. The CDR3 DNA reads as TGTGCCAGCAAAAGGCCCCTGCTAGCAACGGGCGAGCAGTACTTC. It specifies CASKRPLLATGEQYF.

The chain recombines TRBV7-2 with TRBJ2-7; maybe TRBD1 (6 bases). V was cut by 5 bases and J by 1 base, with 12 bases left in between. Per the germline V gene, CDR1 is SGHTA and CDR2 is FQGNSA. The CDR3 is made up of 14 amino acids. CDR3 nucleotides: TGTGCCAGCAGCCCACAGGGAGTATCCTACGAGCAGTACTTC. As protein: CASSPQGVSYEQYF.

This rearrangement joins TRBV7-9 to TRBJ2-7, with TRBD2 matching 11 bases. The J segment lost 1 base and the V segment lost 0 bases, leaving 11 bases of the junction unmatched. CDR3 length: 19 amino acids. Looked up from germline, CDR1 is SEHNR and CDR2 is FQNEAQ (reference sequence). The chain's CDR3 is CASSLAGVLAGGLSYEQYF. The CDR3 coding sequence is TGTGCCAGCAGCTTAGCTGGAGTCCTAGCGGGAGGCTTGTCCTACGAGCAGTACTTC. Based on the CDR3 plus reference TRBV7-9 and TRBJ2-7, the full variable domain is DTGVSQNPRHKITKRGQNVTFRCDPISEHNRLYWYRQTLGQGPEFLTYFQNEAQLEKSRLLSDRFSAERPKGSFSTLEIQRTEQGDSAMYLCASSLAGVLAGGLSYEQYFGPGTRLTVT.